This TCR beta chain was captured by sequencing in a study of cytomegalovirus exposure and HLA in healthy donors. Study-wide findings and caveats: A later analysis revealed that TCR association rates differed between HLA loci, peaking at DRB1 and bottoming out at HLA-C.

The PCR employed 60 Vbeta primers together with 13 Jbeta primers. Generated by immunoSEQ multiplex PCR, the TCRdb table keeps only in-frame clones and is missing some. The sample includes about 89,000 clones, roughly 85% of them seen just once. As for this clone: Its matching antigen is unknown.

The CDR3 sequence is 15 residues long. The ends lost 2 bases at V and 7 bases at J; junction bases unmatched: 10. Germline assignment: CDR1 MNHEY and CDR2 SVGAGI. The TCR was taken from a man in his forties in good health and CMV-seropositive. The rearrangement uses TRBV6-5 and TRBJ2-7, with 8 bases that match TRBD1. Sequencing input: PBMCs. The CDR3 bases are TGTGCCAGCAGTTACGTTCGGACAGGGAGAGAAGAGCAGTACTTC. It specifies CASSYVRTGREEQYF.